This T cell receptor beta chain was identified during a study of blood T cell repertoires in COVID-19. On the study more broadly: The United States, Italy and Spain supplied acute and convalescent COVID-19 samples. The analysed material was cDNA or gDNA that came from T cells, B-cell-depleted T cells, or PBMCs.

Across under 25 US areas, participants ranged in age from roughly 18 to 95 years. Source study methods: For nucleated cells, counts were estimated from reference gene primer amplification. TCRdb's copy holds only in-frame clones and misses some; the assay was immunoSEQ multiplex PCR. V, J and clone size derive from that table, while D and trimming were established from the DNA sequence. This table holds about 220,000 clones, over 65% found once. The receptor was derived from an older woman who had recovered from COVID-19. The specimen was PBMCs or T cells enriched from blood (not recorded which).

CDR3 nucleotide sequence: TGTGCCAGCAGGCGGACTAGCGGGACCTACGAGCAGTACTTC. Amino acid sequence: CASRRTSGTYEQYF. The chain joins TRBV2 to TRBJ2-7; the match to TRBD2 covers 12 bases. The CDR3 is made up of 14 amino acids. Losses at the gene ends were 6 bases for V and 2 bases for J; bases not matched to a gene: 2. Germline-derived CDR1 and CDR2 are SNHLY and FYNNEI.